This TCR beta chain comes out of a study of blood T cell repertoires in COVID-19. Per germline, CDR1 SGHNT and CDR2 YENEEA. The V end lost 2 bases, the J end lost 4 bases, and 8 bases lay between the germline ends. The CDR3 runs 13 residues. Original processing methods: Reference gene primer amplification in the assay estimated nucleated cell counts. Using immunoSEQ multiplex PCR, the repertoire was profiled, and TCRdb retains in-frame clones only, with some absent. V and J calls and clone size come straight from that table; D and trimming were deduced from the DNA. The table shows 200,000 or so clones, with about 85% occurring only once.

This receptor was obtained from a man in his 60s with COVID-19, enrolled during active disease. Sequenced sample: peripheral blood. V is TRBV11-3 and J is TRBJ1-1, with a weak D call TRBD1 (5 bases). The CDR3 loop is CASSLFDSTEAFF. CDR3 bases: TGTGCCAGCAGCTTATTCGACAGCACTGAAGCTTTCTTT.